The 30 T cell receptor beta chains reported below all come from one sample, sequenced in a study of T-cell memory formation after mild COVID-19. One entry per CDR3 protein, called by TCRdb with MiXCR from the 5' RACE reads. Of approximately 560,000 distinct CDR3 sequences listed, around 16% are singletons. The sequencing input was PBMCs or a T cell subset sorted from them (not recorded which). Every receptor here comes from an adult woman who had mild COVID-19 (a few samples of this study predate the infection). Cell type and time point are not known.

This chain joins TRBV2 and TRBJ2-1, with 14 nucleotides matching TRBD2. This CDR3 has 19 amino acids. Germline V gene lookup returns CDR1 SNHLY and CDR2 FYNNEI. J was trimmed by 9 bases and V by 7 bases; bases with no gene match: 20. The CDR3 bases are TGTGCCAGCACCTCGGGGCGGGGACTAGCGGGAGTCGGGTATTTTGAGCAGTTCTTC. Its protein product is CASTSGRGLAGVGYFEQFF.

Only a few counts were recorded for this clonotype. This rearrangement joins TRBV20-1 to TRBJ2-1, with D perhaps TRBD2 (5 bases). V gave up 0 bases and J gave up 5 bases, with 23 bases separating them. The CDR3 contains 18 residues. Germline assignment: CDR1 DFQATT and CDR2 SNEGSKA (reference sequence). The CDR3 DNA reads as TGCAGTGCTAGAGATATGGGAACCCCGCGGGTCGGGCACAATGAGCAGTTCTTC. Translation: CSARDMGTPRVGHNEQFF.

This clonotype was detected only a few times. This chain links TRBV4-1 with TRBJ2-5, with D possibly TRBD2 on 6 matching bases. Germline V CDR1 and CDR2: MGHRA, YSYEKL. The CDR3 length is 17 residues. The ends were cut back, 0 bases at V and 3 bases at J, with 17 bases in the middle. DNA for the CDR3: TGCGCCAGCAGCCAAGAGTCATTACGGAGGGTAGAAGAGACCCAGTACTTC. It encodes CASSQESLRRVEETQYF.

This clonotype was found a few times. J is TRBJ2-1 and V is TRBV4-2; no firm D call. V was cut by 2 bases and J by 7 bases, with 12 bases left in between. Germline V gene lookup returns CDR1 LGHNA and CDR2 YNFKEQ. The CDR3 consists of 14 residues. The CDR3 spells CASSQPVTINEQFF. CDR3 nucleotide sequence: TGTGCCAGCAGCCAACCGGTGACGATTAATGAGCAGTTCTTC.

At least ten counts were recorded for this clonotype. The genes are TRBV12-3 or TRBV12-4 and TRBJ2-7; the D gene is possibly TRBD2 (5 bases). This CDR3 region has 14 residues. The V and J ends lost 5 bases and 4 bases respectively, with 15 bases between them. Written as DNA, the CDR3 is TGTGCCAGCAGTCCCTATCGGGGATCGTACGAGCAGTACTTC. Its translation is CASSPYRGSYEQYF.

This rearrangement joins TRBV5-1 to TRBJ2-3; 9 bases are a match to TRBD1. The V gene's germline CDR1 is SGHRS and CDR2 YFSETQ. With V trimmed by 5 bases and J by 3 bases, 13 bases remained unmatched. The CDR3 is made up of 17 amino acids. The chain's CDR3 is CASRPGARDRATDTQYF. The CDR3 DNA sequence: TGCGCCAGCAGGCCTGGCGCCCGGGACAGGGCAACAGATACGCAGTATTTT.

This clonotype was counted a few times. The genes are TRBV12-3 or TRBV12-4 and TRBJ2-4, with D uncertain. With 6 bases removed from V and 0 bases from J, the gap between germline ends came to 6 bases. The CDR3 contains 13 residues. The CDR3 nucleotides read TGTGCCAGCAGCACATCAGCCAAAAACATTCAGTACTTC. Translating gives CASSTSAKNIQYF.

J is TRBJ1-1 and V is TRBV30; 7 bases map to TRBD1. In germline, CDR1 is GTSNPN, CDR2 SVGIG (reference sequence). J lost 6 bases, V lost 3 bases, and 4 bases had no gene match. This CDR3 has 12 amino acids. In DNA, the CDR3 is TGTGCCTGGAGAGAAACAGGGGCTGAAGCTTTCTTT. Protein sequence: CAWRETGAEAFF.

There are a few counts of this clonotype. The chain employs TRBV29-1 and TRBJ2-4, with D tentatively TRBD1 (8 bases). V lost 6 bases and J lost 2, with 17 bases in between. This CDR3 is 15 amino acids long. Germline V lookup: CDR1 SQVTM, CDR2 ANQGSEA. For the CDR3, the DNA is TGCAGCGTAGAACAGGGGGGGAGAACCAAAAACATTCAGTACTTC. Its protein is CSVEQGGRTKNIQYF.

This clonotype has more than one count but fewer than ten. The chain links TRBV9 to TRBJ2-3, with D possibly being TRBD1 or TRBD2 (6 bases each). Trimming removed 4 bases at V and 3 bases at J, with 15 bases between. Germline loops: CDR1 SGDLS, CDR2 YYNGEE. The CDR3 covers 15 residues. CDR3 residues: CASSWGASMTDTQYF. Here the CDR3 DNA reads TGTGCCAGCAGCTGGGGGGCATCGATGACAGATACGCAGTATTTT.

The sample holds a few counts of this clonotype. The CDR3 coding sequence is TGTGCCAGCAGGGGACAGGGTGTTGCCACTGAAGCTTTCTTT. Its translation: CASRGQGVATEAFF. The rearrangement links TRBV2 to TRBJ1-1; 9 bases map to TRBD1. In germline, CDR1 is SNHLY, CDR2 FYNNEI. V lost 6 bases to trimming and J lost 4 bases; unmatched junction nucleotides: 6. The length of the CDR3 is 14 residues.

The V gene is TRBV9, the J gene TRBJ2-3; possible D gene TRBD2, 6 bases. Trimming cost V 3 bases and J 4 bases, with 15 bases left between them. The CDR3 loop spans 15 amino acids. The germline CDR1 and CDR2 sequences are SGDLS and YYNGEE. The CDR3 is CASSAEIGRPDTQYF. The CDR3 nucleotides are TGTGCCAGCAGCGCCGAGATAGGGAGGCCAGATACGCAGTATTTT.

This clonotype turned up a few times. The gene calls are TRBV5-1 and TRBJ2-1, with D unclear. CDR3 length equals 16 residues. Trimming cost V 3 bases and J 0 bases, with 13 bases left between them. Germline values: CDR1 SGHRS, CDR2 YFSETQ. The CDR3: CASSSRGDSSYNEQFF. For the CDR3, the DNA is TGCGCCAGCAGCTCCCGAGGAGATAGCTCCTACAATGAGCAGTTCTTC.

The chain is built from TRBV7-9 and TRBJ2-1, with 7 nucleotides matching TRBD1. This CDR3 is built from 14 residues. Germline values: CDR1 SEHNR, CDR2 FQNEAQ (reference sequence). V was pared by 7 bases and J by 4 bases, with 7 bases of the junction left unmatched. The CDR3 DNA sequence: TGTGCCAGCATTCCCGGACAGGAGTACAATGAGCAGTTCTTC. Amino acids: CASIPGQEYNEQFF.

The chain employs TRBV4-1 and TRBJ2-2; 8 bases match TRBD2. The CDR3 contains 16 residues. With 4 bases clipped from V and 0 bases from J, the junction kept 4 bases outside the gene matches. The germline V gene has CDR1 MGHRA and CDR2 YSYEKL. In DNA, the CDR3 is TGCGCCAGCAGCCCGGCGGGACTAGCGAACACCGGGGAGCTGTTTTTT. Encoded protein: CASSPAGLANTGELFF.

The chain combines TRBV7-6 with TRBJ2-6; D is undetermined. Per the germline V gene, CDR1 is SGHVS and CDR2 is FNYEAQ. The CDR3 extends over 14 amino acids. Trimming stripped 5 bases from V and 4 bases from J, with 9 bases between. The CDR3, as DNA: TGTGCCAGCAGCCCATCTACCGGGGCCAACGTCCTGACTTTC. Protein sequence: CASSPSTGANVLTF.

The V call is TRBV19, the J call TRBJ1-1; 7 bases fit TRBD1. The CDR3 is 14 amino acids. Unmatched junction bases numbered 2, after V lost 3 bases and J lost 1 base. Germline V gives CDR1 LNHDA, CDR2 SQIVND (reference sequence). The CDR3 DNA reads TGTGCCAGTAGTATGACAGGGAAGAACACTGAAGCTTTCTTT. Its translation: CASSMTGKNTEAFF.

This chain connects TRBV7-9 to TRBJ2-1; 11 bases agree with TRBD2. The CDR3 covers 15 residues. Trimming at V came to 3 bases and at J to 11 bases, leaving 9 bases not matched to a gene. Per the germline V gene, CDR1 is SEHNR and CDR2 is FQNEAQ (reference sequence). CDR3 amino acids: CASSFLSGRESKQFF. The CDR3 DNA sequence: TGTGCCAGCAGCTTCCTTAGCGGGAGGGAGAGTAAGCAGTTCTTC.

The rearrangement uses TRBV7-6 and TRBJ2-1; TRBD2 might be the D (6 bases). Per the germline V gene, CDR1 is SGHVS and CDR2 is FNYEAQ. Trimming removed 3 bases at V and 8 bases at J, with 11 bases between. The CDR3 has 13 amino acids. For the CDR3, the DNA is TGTGCCAGCAGCTTGCCGGGAGCGGATGAGCAGTTCTTC. Translating gives CASSLPGADEQFF.

This rearrangement joins TRBV6-5 to TRBJ1-1; 8 bases fit TRBD1. Germline lookup yields CDR1 MNHEY and CDR2 SVGAGI. V shed 7 bases and J 8 bases; nucleotides not matched to a gene: 18. The CDR3 is 16 amino acids. CDR3 region: CASNSPVGQGRKEAFF. The CDR3 DNA reads as TGTGCCAGCAATTCGCCAGTTGGACAGGGACGTAAAGAAGCTTTCTTT.

This clonotype was counted ten times or more. The chain couples TRBV5-5 to TRBJ2-5; D uncertain. The V and J ends lost 4 bases and 5 bases respectively, with 15 bases between them. The germline V gene has CDR1 SGHKS and CDR2 YYEKEE (reference sequence). CDR3 length equals 14 residues. For the CDR3, the DNA is TGTGCCAGCAGCCCCGGTGGCGGTGGGGAGACCCAGTACTTC. Amino acid sequence: CASSPGGGGETQYF.

This clonotype occurred a few times. V is TRBV12-3 or TRBV12-4 and J is TRBJ1-2; D is perhaps TRBD1 (6 bases). This CDR3 is 13 amino acids long. The ends were cut back, 6 bases at V and 7 bases at J, with 15 bases in the middle. Here the CDR3 reads CASRRDVRGGYTF. The CDR3 DNA reads TGTGCCAGCAGAAGAGATGTCAGGGGTGGCTACACCTTC.

This clonotype came up a few times. This rearrangement joins TRBV6-6 to TRBJ2-1; 7 positions agree with TRBD1. Germline CDR1 and CDR2: MNHNY and SVGAGI (reference sequence). Germline trimming cut 6 bases from V and 6 bases from J; bases unmatched to any gene: 8. This CDR3 is built from 14 residues. CDR3 amino acids: CASSIRTGFNEQFF. The CDR3 DNA follows: TGTGCCAGCAGCATTCGGACAGGATTCAATGAGCAGTTCTTC.

This clonotype was found a few times. CDR3 bases: TGTGCCACCAGTGACGGACAGGGCTGGCGTGAAAAACTGTTTTTT. This encodes CATSDGQGWREKLFF. The V call is TRBV24-1, the J call TRBJ1-4; 8 bases map to TRBD1. Losses at the gene ends were 4 bases for V and 7 bases for J; bases not matched to a gene: 7. The germline V gene has CDR1 KGHDR and CDR2 SFDVKD. The length of the CDR3 is 15 residues.

The chain carries TRBV24-1 and TRBJ2-2, with TRBD1 matching over 8 bases. Germline V gives CDR1 KGHDR, CDR2 SFDVKD. Germline trimming cut 6 bases from V and 7 bases from J; bases unmatched to any gene: 9. This CDR3 comprises 15 residues. CDR3 sequence reads: CATSTRQGSVGELFF. CDR3 bases: TGTGCCACCAGTACGAGACAGGGGTCCGTCGGGGAGCTGTTTTTT.

This clonotype has a handful of counts. The J gene is TRBJ1-6, the V gene TRBV20-1, with 10 bases that match TRBD1. The V and J ends lost 1 base and 7 bases, in that order; junction bases with no gene match: 7. Germline values: CDR1 DFQATT, CDR2 SNEGSKA (reference sequence). This CDR3 comprises 16 residues. As DNA, the CDR3 is TGCAGTGCTAGAGGGGACAGGGGCCACATGAATTCACCCCTCCACTTT. As protein: CSARGDRGHMNSPLHF.

The chain is built from TRBV29-1 and TRBJ1-2; perhaps TRBD1 as D (6 bases). The CDR3 contains 12 residues. The germline gives CDR1 SQVTM, CDR2 ANQGSEA. V lost 5 bases, J lost 2 bases, and 9 bases lay in between. The CDR3 spells CSVSQGNYGYTF. CDR3 bases: TGCAGCGTTTCACAGGGAAACTATGGCTACACCTTC. The full variable domain, rest sourced from reference TRBV29-1 and TRBJ1-2, is SAVISQKPSRDICQRGTSLTIQCQVDSQVTMMFWYRQQPGQSLTLIATANQGSEATYESGFVIDKFPISRPNLTFSTLTVSNMSPEDSSIYLCSVSQGNYGYTFGSGTRLTVV.

The sample holds many counts of this clonotype. CDR3 residues: CASSWDQETQYF. The CDR3 region has the DNA TGCGCCAGCAGCTGGGACCAAGAGACCCAGTACTTC. The chain couples TRBV5-1 to TRBJ2-5; D gene unclear. This CDR3 is 12 amino acids long. V was shortened by 3 bases and J by 0 bases, with 3 bases between the two germline ends. Germline V gene sequence: CDR1 SGHRS, CDR2 YFSETQ.

The sample holds many counts of this clonotype. The chain couples TRBV20-1 to TRBJ1-2; D is undetermined. CDR1 is DFQATT and CDR2 is SNEGSKA in the germline V gene (reference sequence). Trimming stripped 1 base from V and 8 bases from J, with 14 bases between. CDR3 size: 13 residues. CDR3 residues: CSARGFLWQGYTF. For the CDR3, the DNA is TGCAGTGCTAGAGGATTTCTTTGGCAAGGCTACACCTTC.

The chain uses TRBV19 and TRBJ1-1, with TRBD1 matching over 7 bases. Germline V gene data show CDR1 as LNHDA and CDR2 as SQIVND (reference sequence). The CDR3 has 13 amino acids. V lost 2 bases to trimming and J lost 7 bases; unmatched junction nucleotides: 4. The CDR3 region has the DNA TGTGCCAGTAGTATACGTGCAGGGGGTGAAGCTTTCTTT. Its protein product is CASSIRAGGEAFF.